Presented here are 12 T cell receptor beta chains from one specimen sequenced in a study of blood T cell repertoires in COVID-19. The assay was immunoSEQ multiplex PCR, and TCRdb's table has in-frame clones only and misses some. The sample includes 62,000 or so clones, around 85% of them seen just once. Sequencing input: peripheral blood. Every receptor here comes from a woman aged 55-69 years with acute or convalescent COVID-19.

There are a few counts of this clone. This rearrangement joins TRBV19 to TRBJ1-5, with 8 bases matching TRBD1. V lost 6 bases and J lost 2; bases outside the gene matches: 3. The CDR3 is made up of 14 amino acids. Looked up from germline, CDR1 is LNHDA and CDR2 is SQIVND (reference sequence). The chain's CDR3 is CASRKDRGNQPQHF. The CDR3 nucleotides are TGTGCCAGTAGGAAGGACAGGGGCAATCAGCCCCAGCATTTT.

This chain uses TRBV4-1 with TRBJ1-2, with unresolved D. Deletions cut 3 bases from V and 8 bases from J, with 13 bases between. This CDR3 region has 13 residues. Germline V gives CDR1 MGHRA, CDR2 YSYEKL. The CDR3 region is CASSQDQAGGYTF. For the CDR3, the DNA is TGCGCCAGCAGCCAGGATCAGGCGGGCGGCTACACCTTC.

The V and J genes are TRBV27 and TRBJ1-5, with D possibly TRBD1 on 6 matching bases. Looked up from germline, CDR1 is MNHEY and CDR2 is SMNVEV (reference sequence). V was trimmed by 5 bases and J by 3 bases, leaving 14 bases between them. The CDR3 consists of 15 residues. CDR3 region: CASSLQGWDNQPQHF. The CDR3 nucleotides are TGTGCCAGCAGTCTACAGGGATGGGACAATCAGCCCCAGCATTTT.

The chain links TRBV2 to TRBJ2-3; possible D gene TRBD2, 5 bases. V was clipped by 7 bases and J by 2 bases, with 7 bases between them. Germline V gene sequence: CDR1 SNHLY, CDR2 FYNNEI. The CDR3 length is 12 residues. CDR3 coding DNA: TGTGCCAGCACCGGGGTCACAGATACGCAGTATTTT. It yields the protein CASTGVTDTQYF.

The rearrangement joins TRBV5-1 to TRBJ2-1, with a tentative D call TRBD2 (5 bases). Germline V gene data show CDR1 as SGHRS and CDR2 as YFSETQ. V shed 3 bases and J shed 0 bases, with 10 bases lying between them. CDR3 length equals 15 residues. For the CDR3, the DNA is TGCGCCAGCAGCTCGACTACCGGCTCCTACAATGAGCAGTTCTTC. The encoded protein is CASSSTTGSYNEQFF.

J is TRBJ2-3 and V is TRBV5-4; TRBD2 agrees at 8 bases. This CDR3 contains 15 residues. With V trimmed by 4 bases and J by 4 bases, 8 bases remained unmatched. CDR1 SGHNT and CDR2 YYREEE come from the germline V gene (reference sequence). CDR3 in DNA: TGTGCCAGCAGCCAAAGCGGGAGTTTTGCAGATACGCAGTATTTT. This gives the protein CASSQSGSFADTQYF.

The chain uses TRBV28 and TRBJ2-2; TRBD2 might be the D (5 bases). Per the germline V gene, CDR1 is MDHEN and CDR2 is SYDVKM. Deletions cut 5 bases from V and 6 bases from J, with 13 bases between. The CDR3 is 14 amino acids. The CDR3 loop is CASSPIRRPGELFF. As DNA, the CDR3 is TGTGCCAGCAGTCCGATCAGGAGGCCCGGGGAGCTGTTTTTT. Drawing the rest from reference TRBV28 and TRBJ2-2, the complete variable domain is DVKVTQSSRYLVKRTGEKVFLECVQDMDHENMFWYRQDPGLGLRLIYFSYDVKMKEKGDIPEGYSVSREKKERFSLILESASTNQTSMYLCASSPIRRPGELFFGEGSRLTVL.

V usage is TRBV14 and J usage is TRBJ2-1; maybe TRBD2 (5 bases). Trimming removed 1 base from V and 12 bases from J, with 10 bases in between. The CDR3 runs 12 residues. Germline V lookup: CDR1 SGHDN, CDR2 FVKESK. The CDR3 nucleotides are TGTGCCAGCAGCCAAGTCGTAGGGAGGCAGTTCTTC. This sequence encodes CASSQVVGRQFF.

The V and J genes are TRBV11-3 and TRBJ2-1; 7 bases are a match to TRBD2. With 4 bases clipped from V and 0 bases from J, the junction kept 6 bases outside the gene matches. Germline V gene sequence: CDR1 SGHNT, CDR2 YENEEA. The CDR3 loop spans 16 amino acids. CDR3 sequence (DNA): TGTGCCAGCAGCTCCGGGGGGACGAGCTCCTACAATGAGCAGTTCTTC. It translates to CASSSGGTSSYNEQFF.

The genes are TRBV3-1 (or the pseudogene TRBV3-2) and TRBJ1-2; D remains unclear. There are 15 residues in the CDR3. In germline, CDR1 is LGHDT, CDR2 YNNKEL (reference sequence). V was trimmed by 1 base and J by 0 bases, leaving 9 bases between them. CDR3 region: CASSQGRQSNYGYTF. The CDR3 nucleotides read TGTGCCAGCAGCCAAGGGCGGCAGTCTAACTATGGCTACACCTTC.

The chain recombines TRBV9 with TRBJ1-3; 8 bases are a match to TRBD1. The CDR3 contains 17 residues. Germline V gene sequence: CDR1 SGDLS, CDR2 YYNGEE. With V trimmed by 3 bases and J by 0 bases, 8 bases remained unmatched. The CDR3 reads CASSEDRVAGSGNTIYF. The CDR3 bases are TGTGCCAGCAGCGAGGACAGGGTAGCAGGCTCTGGAAACACCATATATTTT.

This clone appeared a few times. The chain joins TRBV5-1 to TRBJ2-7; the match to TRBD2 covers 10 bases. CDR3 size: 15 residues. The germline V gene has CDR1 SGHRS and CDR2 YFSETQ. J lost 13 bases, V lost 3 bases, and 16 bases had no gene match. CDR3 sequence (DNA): TGCGCCAGCAGCTGGCTAGGACCGGGACTAGCGTCGGTCTACTTC. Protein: CASSWLGPGLASVYF.